Each of the 6 T cell receptor beta chains below was sequenced from the same sample in a study of blood T cell repertoires in COVID-19. Profiled with immunoSEQ multiplex PCR; TCRdb holds only in-frame clones, not every one. Counted here are some 15,000 clones, 76% occurring once; the ten biggest clones make up under 35%. Sequencing was done on a sample of peripheral blood. These receptors were taken from a man between 65 and 80 years old with active or convalescent COVID-19.

CDR3 in DNA: TGCGCCAGCAGCTTGGGACAGGGAGCTACGCAGTATTTT. Translated, it gives CASSLGQGATQYF. The chain is built from TRBV5-1 and TRBJ2-3; 7 bases agree with TRBD1. J lost 8 bases, V lost 0 bases, and 3 bases had no gene match. The CDR3 loop spans 13 amino acids. The germline V gene encodes CDR1 SGHRS and CDR2 YFSETQ.

The table lists this clone with a count of one. The chain employs TRBV5-4 and TRBJ2-2, with 10 bases that match TRBD2. The V gene end was trimmed by 3 bases and the J gene end by 6 bases; junction bases not matched to a gene: 2. The CDR3 length is 14 residues. CDR1 and CDR2 from the germline V gene are SGHNT and YYREEE (reference sequence). This CDR3 is CASSSLAGAGELFF. CDR3 nucleotide sequence: TGTGCCAGCAGCTCCCTAGCGGGGGCCGGGGAGCTGTTTTTT.

J is TRBJ1-4 and V is TRBV10-2; the D gene is possibly TRBD1 (6 bases). This CDR3 has 12 amino acids. CDR1 and CDR2 from the germline V gene are WSHSY and SAAADI. V lost 6 bases and J 12 bases, leaving 14 bases between the germline ends. CDR3 in amino acids: CASRGGQKELFF. The CDR3 DNA reads as TGCGCCAGCAGGGGTGGACAGAAGGAACTGTTTTTT.

In the case of this clone: Other DNA sequences in this sample translate to the same CDR3. The CDR3 sequence: CASSELAGGYNEQFF. The CDR3 coding sequence is TGTGCCAGCAGTGAACTAGCGGGAGGGTACAATGAGCAGTTCTTC. V is TRBV6-1 and J is TRBJ2-1; 12 nucleotides line up with TRBD2. There are 15 residues in the CDR3. V was pared by 2 bases and J by 4 bases, with 0 bases of the junction left unmatched. Germline CDR1 reads MNHNS; CDR2 reads SASEGT.

The genes are TRBV5-8 and TRBJ1-4; 7 bases align to TRBD1. The CDR3 spans 14 residues. CDR1 is SGHTS and CDR2 is YDEGEE in the germline V gene. After removal of 4 bases from V and 5 bases from J, the junction contained 5 bases not matched to a gene. The CDR3 region has the DNA TGTGCCAGCAGCCGGGGACAGCGAAATGAAAAACTGTTTTTT. Translated, it gives CASSRGQRNEKLFF. Based on the CDR3 plus reference TRBV5-8 and TRBJ1-4, the full variable domain is EAGVTQSPTHLIKTRGQQATLRCSPISGHTSVYWYQQALGLGLQFLLWYDEGEERNRGNFPPRFSGRQFPNYSSELNVNALELEDSALYLCASSRGQRNEKLFFGSGTQLSVL.

The chain combines TRBV28 with TRBJ1-4, with D possibly matching TRBD1 (5 bases). Germline V gene data show CDR1 as MDHEN and CDR2 as SYDVKM. The V and J ends lost 3 bases and 4 bases respectively, with 9 bases between them. The CDR3 has 14 residues. Here the CDR3 reads CASSLSRVNEKLFF. In nucleotides, the CDR3 is TGTGCCAGCAGTTTGTCCAGGGTTAATGAAAAACTGTTTTTT. The full variable domain, completed using reference TRBV28 and TRBJ1-4, is DVKVTQSSRYLVKRTGEKVFLECVQDMDHENMFWYRQDPGLGLRLIYFSYDVKMKEKGDIPEGYSVSREKKERFSLILESASTNQTSMYLCASSLSRVNEKLFFGSGTQLSVL.